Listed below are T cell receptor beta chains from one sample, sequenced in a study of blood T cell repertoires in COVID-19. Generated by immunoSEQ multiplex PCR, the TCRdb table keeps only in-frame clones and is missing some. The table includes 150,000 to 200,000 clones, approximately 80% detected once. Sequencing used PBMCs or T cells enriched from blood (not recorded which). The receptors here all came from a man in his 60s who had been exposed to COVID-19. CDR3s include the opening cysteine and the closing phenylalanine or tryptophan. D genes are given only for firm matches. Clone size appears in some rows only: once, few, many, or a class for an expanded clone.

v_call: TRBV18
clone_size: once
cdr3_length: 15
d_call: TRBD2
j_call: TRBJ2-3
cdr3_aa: CASHLSGGSTDTQYF
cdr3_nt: TGTGCCAGCCACCTAAGCGGGGGCAGCACAGATACGCAGTATTTT

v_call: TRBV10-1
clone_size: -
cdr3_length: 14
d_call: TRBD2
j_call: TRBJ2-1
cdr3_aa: CASSEAGVGNEQFF
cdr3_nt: TGCGCCAGCAGTGAGGCGGGAGTCGGCAATGAGCAGTTCTTC

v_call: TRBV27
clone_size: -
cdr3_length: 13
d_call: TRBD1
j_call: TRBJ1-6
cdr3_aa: CASSSTGGSPLHF
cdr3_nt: TGTGCCAGCAGTTCGACAGGGGGTTCACCCCTCCACTTT

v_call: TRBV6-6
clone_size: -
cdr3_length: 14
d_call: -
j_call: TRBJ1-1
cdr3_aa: CASSSLGDSTEAFF
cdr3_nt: TGTGCCAGCAGTTCACTGGGAGATAGCACTGAAGCTTTCTTT

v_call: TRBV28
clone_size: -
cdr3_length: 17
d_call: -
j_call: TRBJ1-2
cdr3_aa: CASSPPTSGVVSYGYTF
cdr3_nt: TGTGCCAGCAGTCCGCCCACCTCAGGGGTGGTAAGCTATGGCTACACCTTC

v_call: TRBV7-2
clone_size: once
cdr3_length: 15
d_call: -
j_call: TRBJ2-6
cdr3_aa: CASSEVEAGANVLTF
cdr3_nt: TGTGCCAGCAGCGAGGTGGAGGCTGGGGCCAACGTCCTGACTTTC

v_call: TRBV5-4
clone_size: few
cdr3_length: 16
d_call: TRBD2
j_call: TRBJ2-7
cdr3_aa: CASSFPAGGTHHEQYF
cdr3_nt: TGTGCCAGCAGCTTCCCAGCGGGAGGGACCCACCACGAGCAGTACTTC

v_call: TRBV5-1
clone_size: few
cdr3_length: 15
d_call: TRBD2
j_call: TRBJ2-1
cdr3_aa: CASSRTSGTYNEQFF
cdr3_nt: TGCGCCAGCAGCCGAACTAGCGGGACCTACAATGAGCAGTTCTTC

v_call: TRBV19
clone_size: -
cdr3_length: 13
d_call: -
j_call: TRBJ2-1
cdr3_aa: CASMIKPGNEQFF
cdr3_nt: TGTGCCAGTATGATAAAGCCCGGGAATGAGCAGTTCTTC

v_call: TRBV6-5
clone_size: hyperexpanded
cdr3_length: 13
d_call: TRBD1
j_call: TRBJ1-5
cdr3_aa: CASIGQGSQPQHF
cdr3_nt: TGTGCCAGTATCGGACAGGGAAGTCAGCCCCAGCATTTT

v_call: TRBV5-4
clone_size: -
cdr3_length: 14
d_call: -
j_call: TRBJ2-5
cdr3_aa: CASSRTTGPETQYF
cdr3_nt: TGTGCCAGCAGCCGAACAACAGGGCCCGAGACCCAGTACTTC

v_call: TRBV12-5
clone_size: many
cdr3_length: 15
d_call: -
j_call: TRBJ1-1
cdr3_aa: CASGPGGARNTEAFF
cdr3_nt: TGTGCTAGTGGTCCTGGGGGGGCGCGGAACACTGAAGCTTTCTTT

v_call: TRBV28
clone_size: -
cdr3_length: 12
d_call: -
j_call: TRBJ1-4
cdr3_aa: CASSLSGRPLFF
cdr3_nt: TGTGCCAGCAGTTTGTCGGGTCGCCCCCTGTTTTTT

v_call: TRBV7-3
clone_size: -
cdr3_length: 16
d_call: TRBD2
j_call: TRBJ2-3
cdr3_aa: CASSVLAGGNPDTQYF
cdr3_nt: TGTGCCAGCAGCGTACTAGCGGGAGGGAATCCAGATACGCAGTATTTT

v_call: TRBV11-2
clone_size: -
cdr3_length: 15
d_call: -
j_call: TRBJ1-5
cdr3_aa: CASSLSTGSNQPQHF
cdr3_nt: TGTGCCAGCAGCTTATCCACAGGGAGCAATCAGCCCCAGCATTTT

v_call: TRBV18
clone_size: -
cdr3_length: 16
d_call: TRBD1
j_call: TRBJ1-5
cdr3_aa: CASSQGAKVSNQPQHF
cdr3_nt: TGTGCCAGCTCACAGGGGGCGAAGGTTAGCAATCAGCCCCAGCATTTT

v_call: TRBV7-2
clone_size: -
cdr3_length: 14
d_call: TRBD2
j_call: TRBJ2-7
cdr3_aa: CASSSGTSIYEQYF
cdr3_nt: TGTGCCAGCAGCTCCGGGACTAGCATCTACGAGCAGTACTTC

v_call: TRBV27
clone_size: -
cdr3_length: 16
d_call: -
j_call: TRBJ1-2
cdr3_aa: CASSLSRSLGGYGYTF
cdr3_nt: TGTGCCAGCAGTTTATCGAGATCCCTCGGGGGTTATGGCTACACCTTC

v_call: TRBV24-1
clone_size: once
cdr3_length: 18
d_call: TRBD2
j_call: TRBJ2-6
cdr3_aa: CATSDLGLGPSGANVLTF
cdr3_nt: TGTGCCACCAGTGACCTCGGACTAGGTCCCTCTGGGGCCAACGTCCTGACTTTC

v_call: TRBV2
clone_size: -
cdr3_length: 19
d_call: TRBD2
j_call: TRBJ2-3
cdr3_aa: CASSYESGRTSRGTDTQYF
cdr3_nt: TGTGCCAGCAGTTATGAAAGCGGGAGGACCTCAAGGGGCACAGATACGCAGTATTTT